This T cell receptor beta chain was sequenced in a study of response to subunit inactivated influenza vaccine. Study-wide results and limits: The study's authors posited that every seasonal influenza vaccination enlists few new T cells.

A remark on this clonotype: Its antigen is still unknown.

TCRdb re-derived calls from the RT-PCR reads in MiXCR, one entry per CDR3 protein. The sample holds some 180,000 distinct CDR3 sequences, around 9.2% seen once. The CDR3 runs to 15 residues. J gave up 5 bases and V 0 bases, and 1 base lay outside the gene matches. CDR1 is SGHRS and CDR2 is YFSETQ in the germline V gene. The chain links TRBV5-1 to TRBJ2-5; 13 nucleotides align to TRBD2. Sequenced here: non-naive T cells sorted from PBMCs, sampled on the day of vaccination. The clonotype originates from a middle-aged man who received an inactivated influenza vaccine. CDR3 sequence: CASSLETSGGETQYF. In DNA, the CDR3 is TGCGCCAGCAGCTTGGAGACTAGCGGGGGGGAGACCCAGTACTTC.